This TCR beta chain was captured in a study of blood T cells in healthy people across ages. This clonotype appeared a few times. The authors ran a second PCR of 7 to 11 cycles using a sample-barcoded 5' primer and a J-beta primer mix. Each of the samples gave a minimum of 2.5 million paired-end reads that contained CDR3. TCRdb processed the 5' RACE reads anew with MiXCR; each CDR3 protein has one entry. The table shows roughly 680,000 distinct CDR3 sequences, with roughly 49% occurring only once. CDR1 is DFQATT, CDR2 SNEGSKA, per germline (reference sequence). The CDR3 runs to 14 residues. The chain recombines TRBV20-1 with TRBJ2-5, with 8 bases fitting TRBD1. The J call is doubtful: the DNA matches TRBJ2-7 better. The sequenced sample consisted of blood. The sequence was collected from a woman aged 55 to 70 in good health. Here the CDR3 DNA reads TGCAGTGCTAGCGATGGACAGGGATCCGACGAGCAGTACTTC. Encoded protein: CSASDGQGSDEQYF.